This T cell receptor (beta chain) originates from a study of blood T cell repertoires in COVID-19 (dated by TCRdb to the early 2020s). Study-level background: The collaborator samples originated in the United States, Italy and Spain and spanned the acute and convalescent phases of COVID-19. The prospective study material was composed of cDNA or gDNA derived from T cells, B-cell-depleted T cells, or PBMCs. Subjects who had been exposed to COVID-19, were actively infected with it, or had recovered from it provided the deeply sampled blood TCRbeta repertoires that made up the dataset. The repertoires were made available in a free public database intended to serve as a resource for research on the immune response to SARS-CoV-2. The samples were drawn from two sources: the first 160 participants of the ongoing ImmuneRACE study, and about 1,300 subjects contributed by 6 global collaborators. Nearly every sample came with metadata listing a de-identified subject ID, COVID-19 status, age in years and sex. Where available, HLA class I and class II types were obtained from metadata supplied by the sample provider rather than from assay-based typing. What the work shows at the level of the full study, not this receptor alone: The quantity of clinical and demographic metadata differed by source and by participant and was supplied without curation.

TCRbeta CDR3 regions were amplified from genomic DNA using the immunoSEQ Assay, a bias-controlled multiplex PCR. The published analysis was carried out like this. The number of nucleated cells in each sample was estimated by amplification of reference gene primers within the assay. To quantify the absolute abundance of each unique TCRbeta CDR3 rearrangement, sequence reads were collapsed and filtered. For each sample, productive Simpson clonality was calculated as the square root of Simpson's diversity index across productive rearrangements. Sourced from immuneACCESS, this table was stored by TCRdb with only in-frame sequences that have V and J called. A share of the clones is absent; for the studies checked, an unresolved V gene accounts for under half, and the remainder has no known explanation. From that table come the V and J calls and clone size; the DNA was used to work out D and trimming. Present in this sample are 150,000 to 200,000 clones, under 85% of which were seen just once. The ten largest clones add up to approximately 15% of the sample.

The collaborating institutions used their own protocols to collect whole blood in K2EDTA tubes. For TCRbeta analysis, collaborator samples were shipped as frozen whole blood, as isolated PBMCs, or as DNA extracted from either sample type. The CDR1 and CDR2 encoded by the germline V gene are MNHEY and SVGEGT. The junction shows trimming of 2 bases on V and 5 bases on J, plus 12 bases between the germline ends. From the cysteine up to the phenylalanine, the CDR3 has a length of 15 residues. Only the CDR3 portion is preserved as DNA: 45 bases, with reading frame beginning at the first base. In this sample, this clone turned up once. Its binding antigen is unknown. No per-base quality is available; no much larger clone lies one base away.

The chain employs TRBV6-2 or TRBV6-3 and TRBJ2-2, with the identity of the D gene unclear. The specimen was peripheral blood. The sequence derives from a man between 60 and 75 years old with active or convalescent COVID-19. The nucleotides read TGTGCCAGCAGTTACGGTGGCAGGTCAACCGGGGAGCTGTTTTTT. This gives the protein CASSYGGRSTGELFF.